This T cell receptor (beta chain) appears in the sequencing data of a study of vaccination effects on CD4 cells after COVID-19. Before any sequencing was done, the ViraFEST assay used viral peptide pools to expand antigen-specific CD4+ T cells. The culture ran for roughly ten days before CD4+ T cells were isolated. Participants completed two doses of the BNT162b2 or mRNA-1273 vaccine. All vaccine recipients tested negative for nucleocapsid antibodies and had never contracted SARS-CoV-2 infection. Researchers reported culturing over 1.5 million PBMC in each well, adding around 10 IU/ml IL-2 and around 10 ug/ml peptides. Details on this clone: Its antigen is currently unknown.

The germline gives CDR1 MNHEY, CDR2 SMNVEV (reference sequence). This CDR3 spans 15 amino acids. The V and J ends lost 3 bases and 2 bases, in that order; junction bases with no gene match: 7. Clones were sequenced by immunoSEQ multiplex PCR, and TCRdb holds only the in-frame ones, with some missing. The table has roughly 20,000 clones, roughly 72% seen once. Sample: CD4+ T cells from PBMCs cultured with HCoV-NL63 spike peptides, taken after COVID-19 vaccination. The origin of this receptor is a human donor who received a COVID-19 vaccine. This sequence joins TRBV27 and TRBJ2-7; 7 nucleotides match TRBD2. CDR3 DNA: TGTGCCAGCAGTTTTTCGGCTAGCGGAACCTACGAGCAGTACTTC. Translating it yields CASSFSASGTYEQYF.